This T cell receptor beta chain was identified during a study of tumor-infiltrating lymphocytes in primary liver carcinoma. Study-level background: Tumor stage was T1-T3 N0M0, and tumor size was roughly 4 to 11 cm across.

A constant-region primer served to make TCR beta cDNA from about 0.5 ug total RNA. The TCR beta library was amplified through three nested multiplex PCR rounds in a modified ARM-PCR procedure. Researchers ran the first two PCR rounds for roughly 10 cycles each with TRBV1-TRBV30 forward primers and a C-beta reverse primer. TCRdb reprocessed the multiplex PCR reads with MiXCR, giving one entry per CDR3 protein. The sample consists of 30,000 to 40,000 distinct CDR3 sequences, just under 75% of them appearing once. Study outcomes and limitations: Tumor-adjacent and tumor-blood pairs shared less of their repertoires than tumor region pairs shared.

As for this clonotype: Its antigen is not known. As the CDR3 is not closed by the conserved phenylalanine or tryptophan, this likely results from a read error.

Germline-derived CDR1 and CDR2 are ENHRY and SYGVKD. V trimming: 7 bases; J trimming: 2 bases; junction bases outside the gene matches: 11. The CDR3 is made up of 16 amino acids. Both RNA and DNA were isolated together from approximately 20-30 mg of bulk tissue that had not been sorted. This rearrangement joins TRBV10-3 to TRBJ2-1, with 7 positions matching TRBD2. Sequencing input: liver tumor tissue from sampling region 4. Stated subset: tumor region T4, right-lateral pole. This receptor was identified in a man aged 40-55 years with primary liver carcinoma and hepatitis B virus infection. The CDR3 loop reads CAINDGSGLPYNEQFL. In DNA form, the CDR3 reads TGTGCCATCAATGATGGTAGCGGGCTGCCCTACAATGAGCAGTTCTTA.